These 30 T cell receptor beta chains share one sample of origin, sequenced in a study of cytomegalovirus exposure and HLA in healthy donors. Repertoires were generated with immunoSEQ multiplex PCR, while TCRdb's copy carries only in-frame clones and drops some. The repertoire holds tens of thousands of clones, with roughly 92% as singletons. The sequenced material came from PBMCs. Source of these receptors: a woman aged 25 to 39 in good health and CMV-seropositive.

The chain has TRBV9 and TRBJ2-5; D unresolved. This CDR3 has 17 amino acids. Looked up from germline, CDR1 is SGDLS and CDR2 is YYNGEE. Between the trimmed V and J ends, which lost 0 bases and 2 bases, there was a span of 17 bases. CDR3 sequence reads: CASSVAIAPSLQETQYF. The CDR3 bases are TGTGCCAGCAGCGTAGCAATAGCCCCCAGCCTACAAGAGACCCAGTACTTC.

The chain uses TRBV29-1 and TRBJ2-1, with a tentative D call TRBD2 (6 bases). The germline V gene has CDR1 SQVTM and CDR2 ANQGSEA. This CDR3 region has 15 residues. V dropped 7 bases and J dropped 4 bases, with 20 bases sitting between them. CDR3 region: CSATQNGGSYNEQFF. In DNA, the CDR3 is TGCAGCGCAACCCAAAATGGGGGGTCTTACAATGAGCAGTTCTTC.

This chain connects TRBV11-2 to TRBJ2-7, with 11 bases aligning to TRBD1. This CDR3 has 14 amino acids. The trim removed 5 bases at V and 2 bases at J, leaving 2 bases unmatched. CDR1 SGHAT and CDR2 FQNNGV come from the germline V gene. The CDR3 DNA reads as TGTGCCAGCAGCATGGGACAGGGGGCCTACGAGCAGTACTTC. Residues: CASSMGQGAYEQYF.

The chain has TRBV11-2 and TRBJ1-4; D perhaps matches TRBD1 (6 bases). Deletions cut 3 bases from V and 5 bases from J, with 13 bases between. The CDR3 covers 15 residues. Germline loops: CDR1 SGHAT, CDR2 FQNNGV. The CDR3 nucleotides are TGTGCCAGCAGCTTTAATCGAGGACAGAATGAAAAACTGTTTTTT. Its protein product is CASSFNRGQNEKLFF.

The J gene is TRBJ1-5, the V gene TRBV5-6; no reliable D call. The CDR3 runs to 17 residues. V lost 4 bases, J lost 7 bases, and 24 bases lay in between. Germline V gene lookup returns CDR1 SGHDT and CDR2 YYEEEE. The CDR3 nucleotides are TGTGCCAGCAGCCTCTTGCGGGGAGGATCGGCCGCACAGCCCCAGCATTTT. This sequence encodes CASSLLRGGSAAQPQHF.

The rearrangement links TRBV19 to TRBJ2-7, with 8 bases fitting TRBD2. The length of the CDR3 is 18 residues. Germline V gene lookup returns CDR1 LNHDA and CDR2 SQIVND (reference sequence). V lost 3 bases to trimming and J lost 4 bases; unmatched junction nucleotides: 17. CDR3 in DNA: TGTGCCAGTAGTATGGGAACAGCGGGAGTAGGCCTTACTTACGAGCAGTACTTC. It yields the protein CASSMGTAGVGLTYEQYF.

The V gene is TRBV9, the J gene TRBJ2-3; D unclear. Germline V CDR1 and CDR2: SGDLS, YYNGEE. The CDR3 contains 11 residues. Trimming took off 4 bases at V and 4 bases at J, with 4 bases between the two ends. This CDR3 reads CASSHADTQYF. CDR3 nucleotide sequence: TGTGCCAGCAGCCATGCAGATACGCAGTATTTT.

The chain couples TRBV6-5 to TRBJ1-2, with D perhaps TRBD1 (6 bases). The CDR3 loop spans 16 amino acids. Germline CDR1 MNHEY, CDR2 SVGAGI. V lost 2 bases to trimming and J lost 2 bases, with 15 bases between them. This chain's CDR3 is CASSYLTGTLNYGYTF. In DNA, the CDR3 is TGTGCCAGCAGTTACCTCACAGGGACATTAAACTATGGCTACACCTTC.

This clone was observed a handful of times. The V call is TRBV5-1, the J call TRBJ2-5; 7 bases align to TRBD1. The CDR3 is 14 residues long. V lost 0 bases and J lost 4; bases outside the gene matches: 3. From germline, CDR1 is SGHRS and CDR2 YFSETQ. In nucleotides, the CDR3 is TGCGCCAGCAGCTTGGACAGGGGCGGAGAGACCCAGTACTTC. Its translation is CASSLDRGGETQYF. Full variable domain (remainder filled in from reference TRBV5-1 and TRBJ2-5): KAGVTQTPRYLIKTRGQQVTLSCSPISGHRSVSWYQQTPGQGLQFLFEYFSETQRNKGNFPGRFSGRQFSNSRSEMNVSTLELGDSALYLCASSLDRGGETQYFGPGTRLLVL.

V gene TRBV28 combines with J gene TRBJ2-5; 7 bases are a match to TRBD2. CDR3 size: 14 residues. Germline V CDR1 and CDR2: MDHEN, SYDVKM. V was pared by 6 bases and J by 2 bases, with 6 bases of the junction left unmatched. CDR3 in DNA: TGTGCCAGCAGCCCTCTAGCGGTTCAAGAGACCCAGTACTTC. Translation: CASSPLAVQETQYF.

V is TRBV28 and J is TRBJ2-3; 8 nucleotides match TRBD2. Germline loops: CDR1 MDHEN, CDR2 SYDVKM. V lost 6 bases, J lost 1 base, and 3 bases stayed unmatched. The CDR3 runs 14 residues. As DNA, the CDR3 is TGTGCCAGCAGCGTAGCGGGGCGCACAGATACGCAGTATTTT. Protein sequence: CASSVAGRTDTQYF.

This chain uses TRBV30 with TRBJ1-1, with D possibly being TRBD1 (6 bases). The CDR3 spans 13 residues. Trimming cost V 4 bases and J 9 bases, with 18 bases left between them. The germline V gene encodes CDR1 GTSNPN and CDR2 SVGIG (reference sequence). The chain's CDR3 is CAWKTKGVGKAFF. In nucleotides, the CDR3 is TGTGCCTGGAAGACCAAGGGGGTGGGTAAAGCTTTCTTT.

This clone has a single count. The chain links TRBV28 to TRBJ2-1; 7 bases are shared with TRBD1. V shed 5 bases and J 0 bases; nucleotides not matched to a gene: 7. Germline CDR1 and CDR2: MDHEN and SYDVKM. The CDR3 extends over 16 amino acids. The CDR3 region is CASSAQQGPSYNEQFF. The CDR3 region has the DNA TGTGCCAGCAGTGCCCAACAGGGGCCCTCCTACAATGAGCAGTTCTTC.

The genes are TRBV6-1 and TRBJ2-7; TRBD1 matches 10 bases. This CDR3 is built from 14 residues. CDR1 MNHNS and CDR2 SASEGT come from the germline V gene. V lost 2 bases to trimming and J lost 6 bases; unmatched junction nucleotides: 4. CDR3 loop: CASSEIDRGREQYF. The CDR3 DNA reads TGTGCCAGCAGTGAAATCGACAGGGGGCGCGAGCAGTACTTC.

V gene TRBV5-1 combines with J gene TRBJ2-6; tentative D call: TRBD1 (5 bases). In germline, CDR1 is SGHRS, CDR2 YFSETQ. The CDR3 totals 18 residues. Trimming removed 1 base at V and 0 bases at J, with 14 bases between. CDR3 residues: CASSLSPQGISGANVLTF. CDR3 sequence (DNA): TGCGCCAGCAGCTTGTCCCCGCAGGGAATCTCTGGGGCCAACGTCCTGACTTTC.

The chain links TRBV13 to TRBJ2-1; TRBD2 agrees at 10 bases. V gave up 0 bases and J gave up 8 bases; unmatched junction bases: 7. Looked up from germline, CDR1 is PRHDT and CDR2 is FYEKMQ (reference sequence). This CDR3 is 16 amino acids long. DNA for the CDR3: TGTGCCAGCAGCTTAGGTACAGCGGGAGGGTTTGATGAGCAGTTCTTC. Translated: CASSLGTAGGFDEQFF. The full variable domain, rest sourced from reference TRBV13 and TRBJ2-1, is AAGVIQSPRHLIKEKRETATLKCYPIPRHDTVYWYQQGPGQDPQFLISFYEKMQSDKGSIPDRFSAQQFSDYHSELNMSSLELGDSALYFCASSLGTAGGFDEQFFGPGTRLTVL.

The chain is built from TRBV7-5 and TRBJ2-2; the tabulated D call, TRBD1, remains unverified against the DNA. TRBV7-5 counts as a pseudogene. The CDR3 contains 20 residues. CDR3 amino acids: CARSQDSTPPLVGYTGELFF. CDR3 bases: TGTGCCAGAAGCCAGGACAGCACCCCACCCTTGGTTGGTTACACCGGGGAGCTGTTTTTT.

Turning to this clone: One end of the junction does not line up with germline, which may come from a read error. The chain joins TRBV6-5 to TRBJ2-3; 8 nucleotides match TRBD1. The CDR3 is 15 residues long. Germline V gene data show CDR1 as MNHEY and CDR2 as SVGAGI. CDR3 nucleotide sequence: TGTGCCGGCAGCGCCGACAGGGGAGCCACAGATACGCAGTATTTT. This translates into CAGSADRGATDTQYF.

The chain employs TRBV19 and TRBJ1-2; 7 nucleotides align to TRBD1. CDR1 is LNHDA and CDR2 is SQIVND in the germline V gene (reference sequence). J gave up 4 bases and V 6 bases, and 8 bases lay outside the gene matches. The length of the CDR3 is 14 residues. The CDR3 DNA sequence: TGTGCCAGTAGCCGACAGGGCCAGGGCTATGGCTACACCTTC. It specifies CASSRQGQGYGYTF.

Here the CDR3 DNA reads TGTGCCAGCAGCTTGGCCTTGAGCTCTGGAAACACCATATATTTT. It encodes CASSLALSSGNTIYF. V and J are TRBV5-6 and TRBJ1-3; D is unresolved. The V end was cut by 0 bases, the J end by 0 bases, with 7 bases between. The CDR3 is made up of 15 amino acids. Per germline, CDR1 SGHDT and CDR2 YYEEEE.

In DNA form, the CDR3 reads TGTGCCAGCAGTGCAGGGGTGGGACAGCCCCAGCATTTT. It yields the protein CASSAGVGQPQHF. V usage is TRBV6-4 and J usage is TRBJ1-5; tentative D call: TRBD1 (6 bases). This CDR3 comprises 13 residues. The germline V gene has CDR1 MRHNA and CDR2 SNTAGT. V dropped 4 bases and J dropped 7 bases, with 11 bases sitting between them.

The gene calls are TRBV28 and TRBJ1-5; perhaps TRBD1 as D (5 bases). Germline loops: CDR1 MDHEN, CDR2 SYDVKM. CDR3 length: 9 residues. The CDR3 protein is CATGQPQHF. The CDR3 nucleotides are TGTGCAACAGGCCAGCCCCAGCATTTT.

CDR3 DNA: TGTGCCAGCAGTTACAGGGGACAGCAGAACACTGAAGCTTTCTTT. Its protein is CASSYRGQQNTEAFF. The chain recombines TRBV6-5 with TRBJ1-1; 7 positions agree with TRBD1. Germline values: CDR1 MNHEY, CDR2 SVGAGI. The junction had 4 bases not matched to a gene; V was cut back by 2 bases and J by 1 base. The CDR3 spans 15 residues.

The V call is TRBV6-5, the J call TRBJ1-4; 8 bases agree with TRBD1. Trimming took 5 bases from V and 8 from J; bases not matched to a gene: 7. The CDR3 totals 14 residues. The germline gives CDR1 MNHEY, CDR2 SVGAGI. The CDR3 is CASSPRGPREKLFF. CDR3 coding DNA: TGTGCCAGCAGTCCCAGGGGGCCGCGAGAAAAACTGTTTTTT.

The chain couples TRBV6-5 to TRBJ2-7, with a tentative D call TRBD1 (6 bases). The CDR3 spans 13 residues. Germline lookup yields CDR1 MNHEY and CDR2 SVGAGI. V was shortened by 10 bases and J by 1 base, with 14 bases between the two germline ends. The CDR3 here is CAISDRPSYEQYF. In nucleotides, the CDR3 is TGTGCCATCTCGGACAGACCTTCCTACGAGCAGTACTTC.

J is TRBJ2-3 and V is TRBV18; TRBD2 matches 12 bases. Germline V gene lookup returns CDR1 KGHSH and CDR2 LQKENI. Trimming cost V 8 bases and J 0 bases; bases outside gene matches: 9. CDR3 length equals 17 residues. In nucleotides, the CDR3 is TGTGCCAGCGCTCGGACTAGCGGGGCCTCTAGCACAGATACGCAGTATTTT. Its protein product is CASARTSGASSTDTQYF.

The CDR3 DNA is TGTGCCTCCGACAGGGGGTGGGGTCAGCCCCAGCATTTT. Protein: CASDRGWGQPQHF. The V call is TRBV30, the J call TRBJ1-5, with TRBD1 identical over 9 bases. V lost 7 bases to trimming and J lost 6 bases; unmatched junction nucleotides: 7. The CDR3 is 13 residues long. Germline V lookup: CDR1 GTSNPN, CDR2 SVGIG (reference sequence).

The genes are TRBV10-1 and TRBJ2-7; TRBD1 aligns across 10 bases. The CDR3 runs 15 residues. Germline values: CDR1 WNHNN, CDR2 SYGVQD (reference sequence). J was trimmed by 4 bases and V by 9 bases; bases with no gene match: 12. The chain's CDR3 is CASNSGTGAQYEQYF. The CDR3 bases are TGCGCCAGTAATTCCGGGACAGGGGCTCAATACGAGCAGTACTTC.

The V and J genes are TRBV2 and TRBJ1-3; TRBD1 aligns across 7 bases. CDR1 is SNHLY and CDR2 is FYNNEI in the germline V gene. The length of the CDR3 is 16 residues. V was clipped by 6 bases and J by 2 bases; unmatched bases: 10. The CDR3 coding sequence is TGTGCCAGCAGCGAGAGGGGACAGTTCCCTGGAAACACCATATATTTT. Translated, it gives CASSERGQFPGNTIYF. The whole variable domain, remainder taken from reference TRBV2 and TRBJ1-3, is EPEVTQTPSHQVTQMGQEVILRCVPISNHLYFYWYRQILGQKVEFLVSFYNNEISEKSEIFDDQFSVERPDGSNFTLKIRSTKLEDSAMYFCASSERGQFPGNTIYFGEGSWLTVV.

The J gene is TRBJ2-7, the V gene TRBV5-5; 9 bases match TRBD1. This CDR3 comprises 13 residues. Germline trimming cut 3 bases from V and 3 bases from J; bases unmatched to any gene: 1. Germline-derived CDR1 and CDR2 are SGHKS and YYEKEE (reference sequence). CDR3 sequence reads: CASSWDRVYEQYF. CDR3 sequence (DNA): TGTGCCAGCAGCTGGGACAGGGTCTACGAGCAGTACTTC.